The 24 T cell receptor beta chains below all came from one sample that was sequenced in a study of CD8 T cells in Susac syndrome. It was with random hexamers that roughly 0.5 to 1 ug RNA was reverse transcribed. TCRdb re-called the immunoSEQ multiplex PCR reads with MiXCR, one entry per CDR3 protein. Of 150,000 to 160,000 distinct CDR3 sequences detected, roughly 94% appear once; the ten largest clones hold just over 0.2%. The sequenced material came from CD8+ T cells from PBMCs. Receptor source: a human donor with multiple sclerosis.

The rearrangement joins TRBV13 to TRBJ2-7; possibly TRBD1 for D (5 bases). The germline gives CDR1 PRHDT, CDR2 FYEKMQ (reference sequence). The CDR3 totals 16 residues. Trimming removed 0 bases at V and 2 bases at J, with 14 bases between. The CDR3 sequence is CASSLGDMSWAYEQYF. CDR3 in DNA: TGTGCCAGCAGCTTAGGGGACATGTCGTGGGCCTACGAGCAGTACTTC.

This sequence joins TRBV9 and TRBJ2-2; D not certain. Germline V gene data show CDR1 as SGDLS and CDR2 as YYNGEE. The CDR3 sequence is 12 residues long. V was trimmed by 5 bases and J by 1 base, leaving 3 bases between them. DNA of the CDR3: TGTGCCAGCAGGATGAACACCGGGGAGCTGTTTTTT. Its protein is CASRMNTGELFF.

The genes are TRBV2 and TRBJ1-2; D ambiguous. The CDR3 has 8 residues. Germline V lookup: CDR1 SNHLY, CDR2 FYNNEI. The V end was cut by 3 bases, the J end by 10 bases, with 0 bases between. CDR3 DNA: TGTGCCAGCAGTGACTACACCTTC. Translation gives CASSDYTF.

This clonotype was seen just once. The chain combines TRBV6-2 or TRBV6-3 with TRBJ2-3; 8 positions match TRBD2. J was trimmed by 8 bases and V by 6 bases; bases with no gene match: 10. Looked up from germline, CDR1 is MNHEY and CDR2 is SVGEGT. CDR3 length: 14 residues. The CDR3 region is CASSSSGGPRTQYF. CDR3 DNA sequence: TGTGCCAGCAGCTCATCGGGGGGGCCCCGTACGCAGTATTTT.

This chain joins TRBV6-5 and TRBJ1-1; TRBD1 is a possible D gene (5 bases). CDR1 is MNHEY and CDR2 is SVGAGI in the germline V gene. The CDR3 extends over 14 amino acids. V was pared by 2 bases and J by 1 base, with 8 bases between. The CDR3 sequence is CASSYGTANTEAFF. For the CDR3, the DNA is TGTGCCAGCAGTTACGGGACGGCGAACACTGAAGCTTTCTTT.

The chain has TRBV29-1 and TRBJ1-1; 10 bases are a match to TRBD1. Germline V lookup: CDR1 SQVTM, CDR2 ANQGSEA. Losses at the gene ends were 5 bases for V and 0 bases for J; bases not matched to a gene: 12. The CDR3 runs to 17 residues. CDR3 residues: CSVSSPGTGVLNTEAFF. The CDR3 bases are TGCAGCGTTTCCTCTCCCGGGACAGGGGTCTTGAACACTGAAGCTTTCTTT.

CDR3 loop: CSVEGIRVPYEQYF. DNA of the CDR3: TGCAGCGTTGAAGGTATCAGGGTCCCCTACGAGCAGTACTTC. The chain couples TRBV29-1 to TRBJ2-7; a possible D gene is TRBD1 (5 bases). Germline V CDR1 and CDR2: SQVTM, ANQGSEA. The CDR3 extends over 14 amino acids. Deletions cut 1 base from V and 2 bases from J, with 12 bases between.

The chain employs TRBV2 and TRBJ2-7; D may match TRBD1 or TRBD2 (5 bases each). Germline V CDR1 and CDR2: SNHLY, FYNNEI. The CDR3 runs to 12 residues. V was cut by 6 bases and J by 3 bases, with 9 bases left in between. The CDR3 DNA reads as TGTGCCAGCAGGGGACGGCTCTACGAGCAGTACTTC. Translated, it gives CASRGRLYEQYF.

This clonotype was detected once. This chain uses TRBV29-1 with TRBJ2-1; either TRBD1 or TRBD2 may fit D (5 bases each). The CDR3 sequence is 11 residues long. V gave up 8 bases and J gave up 5 bases, with 10 bases separating them. Germline V gene data show CDR1 as SQVTM and CDR2 as ANQGSEA. The CDR3 DNA sequence: TGCAGCCCAGGGACCCACAATGAGCAGTTCTTC. Translating gives CSPGTHNEQFF.

The V and J genes are TRBV5-6 and TRBJ2-1; D is possibly TRBD1 (6 bases). Trimming removed 4 bases at V and 3 bases at J, with 17 bases between. Per germline, CDR1 SGHDT and CDR2 YYEEEE. The CDR3 is 16 amino acids. The CDR3, as DNA: TGTGCCAGCAGCCTTTCCGGGACACGTAACTACAATGAGCAGTTCTTC. Translating gives CASSLSGTRNYNEQFF.

The V and J genes are TRBV20-1 and TRBJ2-7; D unresolved. The length of the CDR3 is 13 residues. Germline loops: CDR1 DFQATT, CDR2 SNEGSKA (reference sequence). The V and J ends lost 1 base and 1 base respectively, with 8 bases between them. The CDR3 loop is CSARGKESYEQYF. CDR3 nucleotides: TGCAGTGCTAGAGGTAAAGAATCCTACGAGCAGTACTTC.

This chain uses TRBV20-1 with TRBJ2-1; 9 bases fit TRBD2. J was trimmed by 7 bases and V by 3 bases; bases with no gene match: 4. Germline V gene sequence: CDR1 DFQATT, CDR2 SNEGSKA (reference sequence). This CDR3 has 13 amino acids. The chain's CDR3 is CSASGGGANEQFF. The CDR3 DNA follows: TGCAGTGCTAGTGGCGGGGGGGCAAATGAGCAGTTCTTC.

V and J are TRBV27 and TRBJ1-2; weak D call: TRBD1 (5 bases). The CDR3 is 13 residues long. Germline CDR1 reads MNHEY; CDR2 reads SMNVEV (reference sequence). Trimming stripped 5 bases from V and 1 base from J, with 8 bases between. The CDR3 sequence is CASSVGDNYGYTF. CDR3 nucleotides: TGTGCCAGCAGTGTGGGGGATAACTATGGCTACACCTTC.

V usage is TRBV10-3 and J usage is TRBJ1-2; D is perhaps TRBD1 (5 bases). Germline CDR1 and CDR2: ENHRY and SYGVKD. This CDR3 comprises 12 residues. Trimming stripped 8 bases from V and 7 bases from J, with 14 bases between. The CDR3 sequence: CAIYLGDGGYTF. The CDR3, as DNA: TGTGCCATCTATTTAGGGGACGGTGGCTACACCTTC.

The V gene is TRBV20-1, the J gene TRBJ2-7; 9 bases match TRBD1. The CDR3 has 14 residues. Per germline, CDR1 DFQATT and CDR2 SNEGSKA (reference sequence). V was pared by 3 bases and J by 4 bases, with 7 bases of the junction left unmatched. The CDR3 region has the DNA TGCAGTGCTAGGACCGGGACAGGGTTTTACGAGCAGTACTTC. It encodes CSARTGTGFYEQYF.

The gene calls are TRBV28 and TRBJ1-2; tentative D call: TRBD1 (6 bases). Trimming removed 3 bases at V and 2 bases at J, with 13 bases between. Looked up from germline, CDR1 is MDHEN and CDR2 is SYDVKM. The CDR3 totals 15 residues. The CDR3 DNA follows: TGTGCCAGCAGTTTTTCGACAGGTGTCAACTATGGCTACACCTTC. Its protein is CASSFSTGVNYGYTF.

The rearrangement joins TRBV20-1 to TRBJ1-2, with TRBD1 identical over 9 bases. The CDR3 is 13 amino acids. V trimming: 3 bases; J trimming: 6 bases; junction bases outside the gene matches: 5. Germline assignment: CDR1 DFQATT and CDR2 SNEGSKA (reference sequence). The chain's CDR3 is CSASGTGRHGYTF. The CDR3 nucleotides read TGCAGTGCTAGTGGGACAGGGCGGCATGGCTACACCTTC.

V usage is TRBV29-1 and J usage is TRBJ1-2, with 9 bases fitting TRBD1. The ends lost 0 bases at V and 0 bases at J; junction bases unmatched: 2. Germline V lookup: CDR1 SQVTM, CDR2 ANQGSEA. The CDR3 extends over 15 amino acids. As DNA, the CDR3 is TGCAGCGTTGAAGATGGGACAGGGTCTAACTATGGCTACACCTTC. Protein: CSVEDGTGSNYGYTF.

This clonotype was detected only a few times. This chain connects TRBV11-2 to TRBJ2-3; possibly TRBD1 or TRBD2 for D (5 bases each). Trimming removed 3 bases from V and 15 bases from J, with 13 bases in between. The CDR3 contains 11 residues. CDR1 and CDR2 from the germline V gene are SGHAT and FQNNGV. CDR3 in amino acids: CASSLGPRPYF. CDR3 nucleotides: TGTGCCAGCAGCTTGGGACCTCGTCCATATTTT.

The chain has TRBV3-1 and TRBJ2-1; D is perhaps TRBD1 or TRBD2 (6 bases each). The germline gives CDR1 LGHDT, CDR2 YNNKEL (reference sequence). The CDR3 runs 16 residues. V lost 1 base and J lost 5, with 15 bases in between. CDR3 nucleotides: TGTGCCAGCAGCCAAGGAGACGGGGGCATCAACAATGAGCAGTTCTTC. Residues: CASSQGDGGINNEQFF.

The V gene is TRBV13, the J gene TRBJ2-5, with D hard to call. The V gene's germline CDR1 is PRHDT and CDR2 FYEKMQ (reference sequence). Between the trimmed V and J ends, which lost 5 bases and 7 bases, there was a span of 14 bases. The length of the CDR3 is 13 residues. The CDR3 is CASSPNDVGTQYF. In DNA, the CDR3 is TGTGCCAGCAGCCCCAATGATGTCGGGACCCAGTACTTC.

As concerns this clonotype: The junction shows a germline mismatch at one end, possibly a read error. This rearrangement joins TRBV5-1 to TRBJ2-2, with 7 bases fitting TRBD2. The CDR3 runs 15 residues. The germline V gene has CDR1 SGHRS and CDR2 YFSETQ. The CDR3 region has the DNA TGTGCCAGCAGCTTAGGAAGCGGGGCCCCCCCGGAGCTGTTTTTT. Translation: CASSLGSGAPPELFF.

J is TRBJ2-7 and V is TRBV11-2, with 8 bases lining up with TRBD2. The CDR3 length is 16 residues. Germline CDR1 is SGHAT and CDR2 is FQNNGV. J gave up 3 bases and V 5 bases, and 12 bases lay outside the gene matches. The CDR3 region has the DNA TGTGCCAGCAGCCTCTCAACCGGGACTAGGGGCTACGAGCAGTACTTC. Translating it yields CASSLSTGTRGYEQYF. Together with reference TRBV11-2 and TRBJ2-7, the CDR3 gives the full variable domain: EAGVAQSPRYKIIEKRQSVAFWCNPISGHATLYWYQQILGQGPKLLIQFQNNGVVDDSQLPKDRFSAERLKGVDSTLKIQPAKLEDSAVYLCASSLSTGTRGYEQYFGPGTRLTVT.

This clonotype occurred once. CDR3: CSAKEGFSSYEQYF. DNA for the CDR3: TGCAGTGCGAAGGAGGGATTTTCCTCCTACGAGCAGTACTTC. The chain carries TRBV20-1 and TRBJ2-7; a weak D match, TRBD2 (6 bases). The germline V gene has CDR1 DFQATT and CDR2 SNEGSKA (reference sequence). The CDR3 is 14 residues long. Trimming removed 6 bases from V and 0 bases from J, with 15 bases in between.